Shown below are 15 T cell receptor beta chains from a single sample sequenced in a study of blood T cell repertoires in COVID-19 (TCRdb year 2020). The library was built by means of the immunoSEQ multiplex PCR assay. The immuneACCESS repertoire file appears here via TCRdb, limited to in-frame rearrangements. These files lack a portion of the clones; in checked studies, under half of the deficit traces to unresolved V genes, and the cause of the others is not known. The sample table holds about 45,000 clones, of which more than 70% were seen once. Around 15% of the sample belongs to the ten largest clones. The material sequenced was peripheral blood. These receptors were collected from a human donor in a cohort sampled during active COVID-19.

As to this clone: Germline is not matched at one junction end, which may reflect a read error. The chain uses TRBV24-1 and TRBJ1-2, with D maybe TRBD1 (6 bases). The CDR3 has 12 residues. Germline CDR1 reads KGHDR; CDR2 reads SFDVKD. CDR3 in DNA: TGTGCCACCAGTACAGGGAACTACGGCTACACCTTC. This codes for CATSTGNYGYTF.

J is TRBJ2-1 and V is TRBV4-2; 9 nucleotides agree with TRBD1. After removal of 4 bases from V and 5 bases from J, the junction contained 6 bases not matched to a gene. The CDR3 is made up of 15 amino acids. Germline V gives CDR1 LGHNA, CDR2 YNFKEQ. CDR3 in amino acids: CASSRQGGQHNEQFF. CDR3 DNA sequence: TGTGCCAGCAGCCGACAGGGGGGACAGCACAATGAGCAGTTCTTC.

This clone was seen only once. CDR3 sequence: CASSIGGSPNYGYTF. DNA for the CDR3: TGTGCCAGTAGTATAGGGGGCAGTCCAAACTATGGCTACACCTTC. The gene calls are TRBV19 and TRBJ1-2; tentative D call: TRBD1 (5 bases). This CDR3 has 15 residues. Trimming cost V 1 base and J 2 bases, with 11 bases left between them. Germline V gives CDR1 LNHDA, CDR2 SQIVND (reference sequence).

V is TRBV11-2 and J is TRBJ1-1, with 9 nucleotides matching TRBD1. Per the germline V gene, CDR1 is SGHAT and CDR2 is FQNNGV. The CDR3 has 14 residues. J gave up 5 bases and V 5 bases, and 6 bases lay outside the gene matches. DNA for the CDR3: TGTGCCAGCAGCCTAAGGACAGGGGAAACTGAAGCTTTCTTT. This codes for CASSLRTGETEAFF. Variable domain in full (rest from reference TRBV11-2 and TRBJ1-1): EAGVAQSPRYKIIEKRQSVAFWCNPISGHATLYWYQQILGQGPKLLIQFQNNGVVDDSQLPKDRFSAERLKGVDSTLKIQPAKLEDSAVYLCASSLRTGETEAFFGQGTRLTVV.

The rearrangement joins TRBV12-3 or TRBV12-4 to TRBJ1-2, with 12 positions matching TRBD1. Trimming took 8 bases from V and 8 from J; bases not matched to a gene: 6. CDR3 length: 13 amino acids. Written as DNA, the CDR3 is TGTGCCAGCTGGGACAGGGGGCCGGGCGGCTACACCTTC. This translates into CASWDRGPGGYTF.

This clone appeared a single time. The chain combines TRBV11-2 with TRBJ2-1; D gene ambiguous. In germline, CDR1 is SGHAT, CDR2 FQNNGV. V was cut by 1 base and J by 4 bases, with 8 bases left in between. CDR3 size: 14 residues. The CDR3: CASSLGAPYNEQFF. CDR3 nucleotide sequence: TGTGCCAGCAGCTTAGGGGCCCCTTACAATGAGCAGTTCTTC.

This clone appeared once. The V gene is TRBV27, the J gene TRBJ1-1; perhaps TRBD1 as D (5 bases). Between the trimmed V and J ends, which lost 7 bases and 1 base, there was a span of 13 bases. CDR1 and CDR2 from the germline V gene are MNHEY and SMNVEV (reference sequence). CDR3 length equals 14 residues. In nucleotides, the CDR3 is TGTGCCAGCAAATACGCGACAGAGAACACTGAAGCTTTCTTT. Protein product: CASKYATENTEAFF.

Of note for this clone: A junction boundary mismatches the germline segment, possibly from a read error. V and J are TRBV6-2 or TRBV6-3 and TRBJ1-5; a weak D match, TRBD1 (6 bases). The CDR3 loop spans 15 amino acids. Germline values: CDR1 MNHEY, CDR2 SVGEGT. The CDR3 here is CASRYTGMGNQPQHF. The CDR3 nucleotides are TGTGCCAGCCGTTATACAGGGATGGGCAATCAGCCCCAGCATTTT.

CDR3 sequence (DNA): TGTGCCAGCAGCGTAGTCACGAGCTATGGCTACACCTTC. It codes for CASSVVTSYGYTF. J is TRBJ1-2 and V is TRBV9; D uncertain. The length of the CDR3 is 13 residues. Germline V gene data show CDR1 as SGDLS and CDR2 as YYNGEE. V was trimmed by 0 bases and J by 4 bases, leaving 7 bases between them.

The CDR3 reads CASSSRRGGGGTEAFF. DNA of the CDR3: TGTGCCAGCAGTAGCCGCCGGGGCGGGGGCGGCACTGAAGCTTTCTTT. This chain links TRBV2 with TRBJ1-1; perhaps TRBD1 as D (6 bases). The CDR3 spans 16 residues. CDR1 SNHLY and CDR2 FYNNEI come from the germline V gene. V lost 5 bases to trimming and J lost 4 bases, with 20 bases between them.

This clone was observed once. V and J are TRBV10-1 and TRBJ1-1; D is perhaps TRBD1 (6 bases). The CDR3 extends over 13 amino acids. Trimming took off 6 bases at V and 6 bases at J, with 14 bases between the two ends. Germline CDR1 is WNHNN and CDR2 is SYGVQD (reference sequence). CDR3 DNA: TGCGCCAGCAGCACGGACAGCTTGGCTGAAGCTTTCTTT. Translating gives CASSTDSLAEAFF.

CDR3 region: CASSQEEAQWDSRELFF. In nucleotides, the CDR3 is TGTGCCAGCAGCCAAGAAGAGGCCCAGTGGGACAGTAGGGAGCTGTTTTTT. The chain links TRBV3-1 (or the pseudogene TRBV3-2) to TRBJ2-2; 7 bases fit TRBD1. Trimming cost V 0 bases and J 9 bases; bases outside gene matches: 13. In germline, CDR1 is LGHDT, CDR2 YNNKEL (reference sequence). CDR3 length equals 17 residues.

The V gene is TRBV10-1, the J gene TRBJ2-3; D might be TRBD2 (6 bases). The CDR3 runs 13 residues. CDR1 is WNHNN, CDR2 SYGVQD, per germline (reference sequence). V lost 6 bases and J 4 bases, leaving 11 bases between the germline ends. The CDR3 region has the DNA TGCGCCAGCAGGGCAGGAGGGGCAGATACGCAGTATTTT. It codes for CASRAGGADTQYF.

The sample holds a few counts of this clone. The rearrangement uses TRBV7-2 and TRBJ1-6, with 10 nucleotides matching TRBD1. In germline, CDR1 is SGHTA, CDR2 FQGNSA. The V gene end was trimmed by 4 bases and the J gene end by 4 bases; junction bases not matched to a gene: 1. The CDR3 loop spans 15 amino acids. CDR3 DNA: TGTGCCAGCAGCTGGACAGGGGGTTATAATTCACCCCTCCACTTT. Amino acids: CASSWTGGYNSPLHF.

This rearrangement joins TRBV2 to TRBJ2-5, with TRBD2 matching over 9 bases. With V trimmed by 6 bases and J by 1 base, 3 bases remained unmatched. The V gene's germline CDR1 is SNHLY and CDR2 FYNNEI. The CDR3 totals 14 residues. The DNA of the CDR3 is TGTGCCAGCAGCTTAGCGGGGGTCCAAGAGACCCAGTACTTC. Translated, it gives CASSLAGVQETQYF.